The sequence of this T cell receptor (beta chain) was determined in a study of beta chain features in type 1 diabetes. Study conclusions and caveats: The naive, central memory and Treg TCRB repertoires showed an apparent similarity that was greater among patients than among healthy donors.

Expressed TCRB transcripts were sequenced because the isolated RNA had all been reverse transcribed beforehand. The data were produced by immunoSEQ multiplex PCR, yet TCRdb's version contains in-frame clones alone and is incomplete. The profile covers almost 350,000 clones, with around 19% appearing a single time and approximately 0.041% taken by the ten largest. Comment on this clone: As yet, its antigen is unknown.

CDR3 size: 11 residues. V was trimmed by 4 bases and J by 4 bases, leaving 4 bases between them. From germline, CDR1 is KGHSH and CDR2 LQKENI. Sorted CD4+ subsets: naive, central memory, regulatory, stem cell-like memory (CD45RO/CCR7/CD25/CD127/CD95/CD27 panel). The sample consisted of naive CD4+ T cells from blood. The TCR sequence derives from a woman in her late teens or twenties in good health. The chain joins TRBV18 to TRBJ2-5; D not certain. This chain's CDR3 is CASSLAETQYF. Here the CDR3 DNA reads TGTGCCAGCTCACTGGCAGAGACCCAGTACTTC.